This T cell receptor beta chain was observed in a study of blood T cell repertoires in COVID-19. Study at large: COVID-19 samples, acute and convalescent, were from the United States, Italy and Spain.

Assay: immunoSEQ multiplex PCR; the TCRdb copy retains only in-frame clones and omits some. Among 35,000 to 55,000 clones, approximately 91% were seen once, and the ten largest hold around 15%. Sequences were obtained from peripheral blood. The clonotype comes from a human donor in a cohort sampled during active COVID-19.

The CDR3 loop reads CASSLTGDRVTEAFF. The CDR3 DNA sequence: TGTGCCAGCTCACTAACAGGGGATAGGGTCACTGAAGCTTTCTTT. This chain links TRBV18 with TRBJ1-1, with 7 bases fitting TRBD1. The CDR3 is 15 amino acids. Germline values: CDR1 KGHSH, CDR2 LQKENI. V lost 4 bases and J lost 4; bases outside the gene matches: 9. The whole variable domain, remainder taken from reference TRBV18 and TRBJ1-1, is NAGVMQNPRHLVRRRGQEARLRCSPMKGHSHVYWYRQLPEEGLKFMVYLQKENIIDESGMPKERFSAEFPKEGPSILRIQQVVRGDSAAYFCASSLTGDRVTEAFFGQGTRLTVV.